This TCR beta chain was obtained from a study of blood T cell repertoires in COVID-19 (dated by TCRdb to 2020 to 2021). About the investigation overall: Samples covering the acute and convalescent phases of COVID-19 were provided by collaborators in the United States, Italy and Spain. The prospective study material was composed of cDNA or gDNA derived from T cells, B-cell-depleted T cells, or PBMCs. The dataset comprised deeply sampled blood TCRbeta repertoires from subjects exposed to, actively infected with, or recovered from COVID-19. A freely available public database, intended as a resource for researchers studying the immune response to SARS-CoV-2, is where the repertoires were released. Samples were obtained from the ongoing ImmuneRACE study (first 160 participants) and from 1,254 subjects provided by 6 global collaborators. A de-identified subject ID, COVID-19 status, age in years and sex were almost always included in the sample metadata. Where available, HLA class I and class II types were obtained from metadata supplied by the sample provider rather than from assay-based typing.

This clone was counted a single time. The clone's antigen remains unknown. Within one base of it there is no much larger clone, and no base qualities were kept. Overall results and qualifications from the work: The quantity of clinical and demographic metadata differed by source and by participant and was supplied without curation.

In the prospective study, participants were 18 to 89 years old, resided in 24 geographic areas of the United States, and were enrolled through a virtual design. In the prospective study, cohorts were assigned on the basis of participant-reported clinical history obtained from a screening survey and a study questionnaire. ImmuneRACE Cohort 3 recovered participants were defined by two consecutive negative NP/OP PCR tests, healthcare professional clearance, or symptom resolution. Each participant in the prospective study had whole blood, serum and a nasopharyngeal or oropharyngeal swab collected by mobile phlebotomists. Additional blood draws and questionnaires over a roughly two-month period could optionally be provided by prospective study participants. Prospective study blood samples were shipped either frozen or at room temperature before DNA extraction. The immunoSEQ Assay, a bias-controlled multiplex PCR, was used to amplify TCRbeta CDR3 regions from genomic DNA. In the source study's methods: The number of nucleated cells in each sample was estimated by amplification of reference gene primers within the assay. To quantify the absolute abundance of each unique TCRbeta CDR3 rearrangement, sequence reads were collapsed and filtered. For each sample, productive Simpson clonality was calculated as the square root of Simpson's diversity index over productive rearrangements. The table was pulled from immuneACCESS by TCRdb, which kept in-frame rearrangements only. Such tables lose some clones; where checked, under half of the loss comes from unresolved V genes, and the rest has no known cause. V and J calls and clone size are those listed in that table; D and trimming were worked out from the DNA. The table for this sample lists a few hundred thousand clones; 70% to 90% of them were counted only once. 5.5% to 7% of the sample rests with the top ten.

The CDR3 runs 16 amino acids, cysteine and phenylalanine included. Only the CDR3 region is kept as DNA, spanning 48 bases read in frame from base 1. Trimming removed 4 bases from V and 2 bases from J, leaving 18 bases between the germline ends. As encoded in the germline V gene, CDR1 is SGDLS while CDR2 is YYNGEE. In this chain, TRBV9 is recombined with TRBJ1-2; no D gene is confidently identified. The TCR was taken from a woman aged 25-40 years who had recovered from COVID-19. The specimen sequenced was PBMCs or T cells enriched from blood (not recorded which). The CDR3 has the sequence CASSSAPQKINYGYTF. The nucleotide sequence reads TGTGCCAGCAGCTCTGCCCCCCAGAAAATAAACTATGGCTACACCTTC.